This T cell receptor (beta chain) came from a study of CD8 T cells in Susac syndrome. The CDR3 runs 12 residues. V was cut by 4 bases and J by 9 bases, with 15 bases left in between. The V gene's germline CDR1 is DFQATT and CDR2 SNEGSKA (reference sequence). Random hexamers were used to reverse transcribe the RNA input (about 0.45 to 1 ug). MiXCR, run by TCRdb on the immunoSEQ multiplex PCR reads, gives a single entry per CDR3 protein. The sample consists of approximately 190,000 distinct CDR3 sequences, about 94% of them appearing once. Sequencing of TCR beta drew on CD8+ and CD4+ T cells from blood. Through negative isolation, CD4+ and CD8+ T cells were obtained, while TEMRA cells were enriched using FACS.

The sequencing sample was made of CD4+ T cells from PBMCs. The receptor comes from a human donor in good health. The rearrangement joins TRBV20-1 to TRBJ1-1; D uncertain. The chain's CDR3 is CSANREDPKAFF. The DNA for the CDR3 is TGCAGTGCTAATCGCGAGGATCCAAAAGCTTTCTTT.